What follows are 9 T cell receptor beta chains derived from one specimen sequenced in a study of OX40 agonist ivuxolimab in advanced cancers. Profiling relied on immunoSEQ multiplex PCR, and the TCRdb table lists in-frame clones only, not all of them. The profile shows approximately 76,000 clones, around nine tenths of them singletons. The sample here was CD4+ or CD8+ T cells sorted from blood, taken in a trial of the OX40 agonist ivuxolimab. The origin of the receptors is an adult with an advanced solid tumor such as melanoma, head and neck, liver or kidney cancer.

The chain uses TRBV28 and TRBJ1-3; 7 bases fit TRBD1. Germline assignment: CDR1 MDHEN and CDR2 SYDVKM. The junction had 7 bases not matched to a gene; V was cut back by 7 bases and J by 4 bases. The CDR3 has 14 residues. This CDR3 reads CASTPGQEGNTIYF. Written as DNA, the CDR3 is TGTGCCAGCACCCCTGGACAGGAGGGAAACACCATATATTTT.

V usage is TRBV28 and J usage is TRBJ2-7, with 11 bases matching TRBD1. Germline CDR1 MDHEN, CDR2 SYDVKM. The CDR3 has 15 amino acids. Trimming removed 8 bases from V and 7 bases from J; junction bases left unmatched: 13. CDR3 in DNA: TGTGCCAGCTCTCCAATAGGACAGGGGGCAAGGGAGCAGTACTTC. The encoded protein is CASSPIGQGAREQYF.

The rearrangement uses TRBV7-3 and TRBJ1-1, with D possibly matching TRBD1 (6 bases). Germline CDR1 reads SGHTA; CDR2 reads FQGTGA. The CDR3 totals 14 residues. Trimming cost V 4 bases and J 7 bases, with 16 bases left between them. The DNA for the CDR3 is TGTGCCAGCAGCTCAACCCGGGACACTAATGAAGCTTTCTTT. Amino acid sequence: CASSSTRDTNEAFF.

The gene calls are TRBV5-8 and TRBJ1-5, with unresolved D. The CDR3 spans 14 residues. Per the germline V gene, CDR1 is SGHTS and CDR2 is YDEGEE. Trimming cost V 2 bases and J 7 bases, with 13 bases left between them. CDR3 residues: CASSLSGSGQPQHF. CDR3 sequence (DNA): TGTGCCAGCAGCTTATCGGGGAGCGGCCAGCCCCAGCATTTT.

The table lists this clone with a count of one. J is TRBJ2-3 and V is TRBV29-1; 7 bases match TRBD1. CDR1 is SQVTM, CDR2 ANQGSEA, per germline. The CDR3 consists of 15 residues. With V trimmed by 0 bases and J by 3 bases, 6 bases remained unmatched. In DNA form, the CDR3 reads TGCAGCGTTGAAGATGTAGGCAGGGGGACAGATACGCAGTATTTT. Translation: CSVEDVGRGTDTQYF.

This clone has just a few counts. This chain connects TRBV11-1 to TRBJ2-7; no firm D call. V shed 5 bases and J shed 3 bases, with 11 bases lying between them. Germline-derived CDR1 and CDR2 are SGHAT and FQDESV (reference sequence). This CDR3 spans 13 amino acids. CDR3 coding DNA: TGTGCCAGCAGCCGGATGTATGGCTACGAGCAGTACTTC. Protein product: CASSRMYGYEQYF.

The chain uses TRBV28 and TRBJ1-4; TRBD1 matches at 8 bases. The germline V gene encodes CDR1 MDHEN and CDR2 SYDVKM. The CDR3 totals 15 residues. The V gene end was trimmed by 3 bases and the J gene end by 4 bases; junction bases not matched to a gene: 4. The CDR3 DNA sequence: TGTGCCAGCAGTTTCTACACAGGGGGTAATGAAAAACTGTTTTTT. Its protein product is CASSFYTGGNEKLFF.

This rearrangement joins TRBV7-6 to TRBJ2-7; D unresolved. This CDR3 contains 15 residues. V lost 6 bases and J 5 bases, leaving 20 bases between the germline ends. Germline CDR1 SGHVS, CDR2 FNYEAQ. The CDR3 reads CASSPPGTAIHEQYF. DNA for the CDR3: TGTGCCAGCAGTCCCCCAGGAACGGCCATCCACGAGCAGTACTTC.

The CDR3 reads CASSDRTGTNYGYTF. In nucleotides, the CDR3 is TGCGCCAGCAGTGATCGGACAGGGACTAACTATGGCTACACCTTC. V usage is TRBV10-2 and J usage is TRBJ1-2; 8 nucleotides line up with TRBD1. V trimming: 3 bases; J trimming: 0 bases; junction bases outside the gene matches: 3. CDR1 is WSHSY and CDR2 is SAAADI in the germline V gene. This CDR3 is built from 15 residues.